This T cell receptor beta chain was retrieved from a study of blood T cell repertoires in COVID-19 (dated by TCRdb to the early 2020s). For context, the study as a whole: Samples covering the acute and convalescent phases of COVID-19 were provided by collaborators in the United States, Italy and Spain. The prospective study material was composed of cDNA or gDNA derived from T cells, B-cell-depleted T cells, or PBMCs. Subjects who had been exposed to COVID-19, were actively infected with it, or had recovered from it provided the deeply sampled blood TCRbeta repertoires that made up the dataset. The repertoires were released in a freely available public database meant as a resource for research on the immune response to SARS-CoV-2. The samples were drawn from two sources: the first 160 participants of the ongoing ImmuneRACE study, and over 950 subjects contributed by 6 global collaborators. The sample metadata nearly always contained a de-identified subject ID, COVID-19 status, age in years and sex. Where available, HLA class I and class II types were obtained from metadata supplied by the sample provider rather than from assay-based typing.

The germline V gene encodes CDR1 LNHDA and CDR2 SQIVND (reference sequence). The CDR3 measures 17 amino acids from cysteine to phenylalanine. The sequence is cut down to CDR3 DNA, 51 bases in frame from base 1. At the junction V is shortened by 2 bases and J by 8 bases; bases outside the gene matches: 13. Notes on this clone: There is no known antigen for this receptor. Base-call qualities are not available, and no considerably larger clone is one nucleotide away.

TCRbeta CDR3 regions were amplified from genomic DNA by means of the immunoSEQ Assay, a bias-controlled multiplex PCR. The authors processed their data as follows. The number of nucleated cells in each sample was estimated by amplification of reference gene primers within the assay. To quantify the absolute abundance of each unique TCRbeta CDR3 rearrangement, sequence reads were collapsed and filtered. For each sample, productive Simpson clonality was calculated as the square root of Simpson's diversity index across productive rearrangements. TCRdb mirrors the immuneACCESS table, restricted to in-frame sequences. Some clones are absent from its copies; in checked studies, under half trace to an unresolved V gene, and the reason for the others is unknown. That table furnishes V, J and clone size, whereas the DNA furnished D and trimming. The sample table holds 180,000 or so clones, of which 75% to 90% were seen once. The biggest ten clones account for around 7.5% of the sample.

The collaborating institutions used their own protocols to collect whole blood in K2EDTA tubes. For TCRbeta analysis, collaborators shipped samples in one of three forms: frozen whole blood, isolated PBMCs, or DNA extracted from either of those sample types. Results the study describes overall, beyond this receptor: The amount of clinical and demographic metadata varied by source and participant and was provided uncurated.

The receptor's source is a woman aged 60-70 years with acute or convalescent COVID-19. Recombination joined TRBV19 with TRBJ2-3; TRBD2 matches 10 bases in the middle. Sequencing used peripheral blood. The nucleotide sequence reads TGTGCCAGTAGTATAACCCCACTAGCGGGGTCGAAGGGTACGCAGTATTTT. This translates into CASSITPLAGSKGTQYF.